Listed below are T cell receptor beta chains from one sample, sequenced in a study of blood T cells in healthy people across ages. TCRdb analysed the 5' RACE reads with MiXCR anew, one entry per CDR3 protein. Among approximately 780,000 distinct CDR3 sequences listed, roughly 24% were seen once. These same records also appear under a second study, on T cells of mothers and their children.

The sample consisted of blood. These receptors were collected from a boy under 18 in good health. Both conserved end residues are part of each CDR3. A D gene is named only where the DNA matches it firmly. A row's size may be missing; if present it is once, few, many or a size class.

v_call	clone_size	j_call	d_call	cdr3_aa	cdr3_nt
TRBV5-1	-	TRBJ1-1	-	CASSREQNTEAFF	TGCGCCAGCAGTAGGGAGCAGAACACTGAAGCTTTCTTT
TRBV7-6	-	TRBJ2-3	-	CASSLFYTDTRYF	TGTGCCAGCAGCTTGTTCTACACAGATACGCGGTATTTT
TRBV28	-	TRBJ2-1	TRBD1	CASSFPGTGVNEQFF	TGTGCCAGCAGTTTTCCCGGGACAGGGGTCAATGAGCAGTTCTTC
TRBV24-1	few	TRBJ2-3	-	CATSEALGRADTQYF	TGTGCCACCAGTGAAGCGCTGGGAAGAGCAGATACGCAGTATTTT
TRBV12-3/TRBV12-4	-	TRBJ1-4	-	CASSFAQGGEKLFF	TGTGCCAGCAGTTTCGCCCAGGGAGGTGAAAAACTGTTTTTT
TRBV4-2	few	TRBJ2-3	-	CASSQREEAQYF	TGTGCCAGCAGCCAAAGAGAAGAAGCGCAGTATTTT
TRBV10-3	-	TRBJ2-4	-	CAISPGTVSSIQYF	TGTGCCATCAGCCCCGGGACGGTTTCTTCTATTCAGTACTTC
TRBV7-2	-	TRBJ2-1	TRBD2	CASSMILLADSYNEQFF	TGTGCCAGCAGCATGATTTTACTAGCGGATTCCTACAATGAGCAGTTCTTC
TRBV30	-	TRBJ2-7	-	CAWSLTVYEQYF	TGTGCCTGGAGTCTCACGGTGTACGAGCAGTACTTC
TRBV6-5	-	TRBJ1-4	-	CASSRRGARGEKLFF	TGTGCCAGCAGCCGTCGGGGGGCTAGGGGTGAAAAACTGTTTTTT
TRBV30	-	TRBJ2-5	-	CAWSGTMGQETQYF	TGCGCCTGGAGTGGGACCATGGGCCAAGAGACCCAGTACTTC
TRBV30	-	TRBJ2-3	-	CAWSGLAGSPDTQYF	TGTGCCTGGAGCGGACTGGCGGGGTCCCCAGATACGCAGTATTTT
TRBV12-3/TRBV12-4	-	TRBJ2-7	TRBD1	CASSFGQAWEQYF	TGTGCCAGCAGTTTCGGACAGGCATGGGAGCAGTACTTC
TRBV11-2	-	TRBJ2-7	-	CASSLDQPTAEQYF	TGTGCCAGCAGCTTAGATCAACCCACCGCCGAGCAGTACTTC
TRBV12-3/TRBV12-4	-	TRBJ2-2	-	CASISGASPNTGELFF	TGTGCCAGCATCTCGGGCGCTAGCCCCAACACCGGGGAGCTGTTTTTT
TRBV7-9	-	TRBJ2-7	TRBD1	CASSLVPSSGTDRAYEQYF	TGTGCCAGCAGCTTAGTACCCTCATCCGGGACAGACCGTGCCTACGAGCAGTACTTC
TRBV10-3	-	TRBJ1-4	TRBD1	CAISDSTGAGEKLFF	TGTGCCATCAGTGACTCGACAGGGGCGGGGGAAAAACTGTTTTTT
TRBV2	-	TRBJ2-2	-	CASSYDSLGMNTGELFF	TGTGCCAGCAGTTACGACAGTCTCGGAATGAACACCGGGGAGCTGTTTTTT
TRBV27	-	TRBJ1-3	-	CATKAPPGNTIYF	TGTGCCACCAAGGCCCCGCCTGGAAACACCATATATTTT
TRBV11-2	-	TRBJ2-2	-	CASSPSYTGELFF	TGTGCCAGCAGCCCCAGTTACACCGGGGAGCTGTTTTTT
TRBV2	many	TRBJ2-7	-	CASSETVSYEQYF	TGTGCCAGCAGTGAAACGGTCTCCTACGAGCAGTACTTC
TRBV7-3	-	TRBJ1-3	-	CASSLLAVVQTGNTIYF	TGTGCCAGCAGCTTATTAGCCGTGGTACAAACTGGAAACACCATATATTTT
TRBV10-3	few	TRBJ2-4	-	CAISQGLAKNIQYF	TGTGCCATCAGTCAAGGACTAGCCAAAAACATTCAGTACTTC
TRBV28	few	TRBJ2-5	TRBD2	CASSKGLAGGPRETQYF	TGTGCCAGCAGTAAAGGGCTAGCGGGGGGGCCTCGAGAGACCCAGTACTTC
TRBV4-1	-	TRBJ2-1	TRBD2	CASSQDKERDVPSKYEQFF	TGCGCCAGCAGCCAAGATAAGGAGCGGGACGTACCCTCGAAGTATGAGCAGTTCTTC
TRBV7-3	few	TRBJ2-2	TRBD1	CASSSYGTGDGELFF	TGTGCCAGCAGCTCTTACGGGACAGGGGACGGGGAGCTGTTTTTT
TRBV6-1	-	TRBJ2-2	-	CASSDFPGAGGELFF	TGTGCCAGCAGTGATTTCCCCGGGGCGGGCGGGGAGCTGTTTTTT
TRBV10-2	few	TRBJ1-5	-	CASSTWGQPQHF	TGCGCCAGCAGTACCTGGGGTCAGCCCCAGCATTTT
TRBV12-3/TRBV12-4	-	TRBJ2-5	TRBD2	CASGPGGLKTQYF	TGTGCCAGCGGGCCGGGGGGGCTAAAGACCCAGTACTTC
TRBV2	-	TRBJ1-5	-	CASSADRYSNQPQHF	TGTGCCAGCAGTGCCGACAGATATAGCAATCAGCCCCAGCATTTT
TRBV7-2	few	TRBJ1-4	-	CASSVDSAMAEKLFF	TGTGCCAGCAGCGTGGACAGCGCAATGGCCGAAAAACTGTTTTTT
TRBV9	-	TRBJ2-5	-	CASSVNTQETQYF	TGTGCCAGCAGCGTCAACACCCAAGAGACCCAGTACTTC
TRBV24-1	few	TRBJ2-5	TRBD2	CATSDSETSGGISQETQYF	TGTGCCACCAGTGATTCGGAGACTAGCGGGGGGATTTCCCAAGAGACCCAGTACTTC
TRBV11-2	few	TRBJ2-3	-	CASSLRLGTDTQYF	TGTGCCAGCAGCTTACGCTTAGGAACAGATACGCAGTATTTT
TRBV19	-	TRBJ2-7	-	CASSIAQGGYEQYF	TGTGCCAGTAGTATAGCACAGGGCGGCTACGAGCAGTACTTC
TRBV3-1	-	TRBJ2-1	TRBD1	CASRRTGGDNEQFF	TGTGCCAGCAGACGGACAGGGGGGGACAATGAGCAGTTCTTC
TRBV12-3/TRBV12-4	-	TRBJ2-2	-	CASSLMWVKRTGELFF	TGTGCCAGCAGTTTAATGTGGGTGAAGAGGACCGGGGAGCTGTTTTTT
TRBV7-9	few	TRBJ2-1	-	CATDSVDEQFF	TGTGCCACAGACTCGGTGGACGAGCAGTTCTTC
TRBV14	few	TRBJ1-2	-	CASSQRDPLGGYTF	TGTGCCAGCAGCCAGAGGGACCCCCTGGGTGGCTACACCTTC
TRBV7-7	many	TRBJ2-5	-	CASSSLGTQYF	TGTGCCAGCAGCTCGCTGGGGACCCAGTACTTC
TRBV25-1	-	TRBJ1-6	-	CASSFQGSHLHF	TGTGCCAGCAGTTTTCAGGGCAGTCACCTCCACTTT
TRBV5-1	-	TRBJ2-3	TRBD2	CASSSDSGGSTDTQYF	TGCGCCAGCAGCTCGGATAGCGGGGGGAGCACAGATACGCAGTATTTT
TRBV5-1	-	TRBJ2-7	-	CASSLAGQWNEQYF	TGCGCCAGCAGCTTGGCGGGGCAATGGAACGAGCAGTACTTC
TRBV28	few	TRBJ1-5	-	CASSYRVGQHF	TGTGCCAGCAGTTACAGGGTGGGCCAGCATTTT
TRBV20-1	few	TRBJ2-1	TRBD2	CSAWGGLADNEQFF	TGCAGTGCTTGGGGGGGACTAGCGGACAATGAGCAGTTCTTC
TRBV3-1	few	TRBJ2-3	-	CASSHWTSTDTQYF	TGTGCCAGCAGCCACTGGACTAGCACAGATACGCAGTATTTT
TRBV6-5	-	TRBJ2-5	TRBD2	CASSRASGRQETQYF	TGTGCCAGCAGTCGCGCTAGCGGGCGTCAAGAGACCCAGTACTTC
TRBV29-1	few	TRBJ2-1	-	CSVEDRGTTYNEQFF	TGCAGCGTTGAAGATAGGGGGACAACGTACAATGAGCAGTTCTTC
TRBV3-1	once	TRBJ1-3	-	CASSPALRRSGNTIYF	TGTGCCAGCAGCCCGGCCTTAAGGCGTTCTGGAAACACCATATATTTT
TRBV5-5	once	TRBJ2-3	TRBD2	CASSLFQLAGGDTQYF	TGTGCCAGCAGCTTGTTTCAACTAGCGGGGGGGGACACGCAGTATTTT
TRBV5-1	few	TRBJ2-2	TRBD1	CASRPTNRGRDTGELFF	TGCGCCAGCAGACCCACCAACAGGGGTCGGGACACCGGGGAGCTGTTTTTT
TRBV6-1	-	TRBJ2-4	TRBD1	CASRVRDRLAKNIQYF	TGTGCCAGCAGAGTACGGGACAGACTAGCCAAAAACATTCAGTACTTC
TRBV11-1	few	TRBJ1-1	TRBD1	CASSLDREVTEAFF	TGTGCCAGCAGCTTGGACAGGGAGGTCACTGAAGCTTTCTTT
TRBV7-6	-	TRBJ1-4	-	CASSGDGTSTNEKLFF	TGTGCCAGCAGCGGGGATGGAACCTCAACTAATGAAAAACTGTTTTTT
TRBV10-3	-	TRBJ2-7	TRBD1	CAIRGQDPTYEQYF	TGTGCCATCAGGGGACAGGATCCTACCTACGAGCAGTACTTC
TRBV5-1	-	TRBJ2-1	TRBD2	CASSLALAGDFYNEQFF	TGCGCCAGCAGCTTGGCTCTAGCGGGGGATTTCTACAATGAGCAGTTCTTC
TRBV5-1	-	TRBJ2-1	-	CASSLEREVGNEQFF	TGCGCCAGCAGCTTGGAAAGGGAAGTGGGCAATGAGCAGTTCTTC
TRBV28	many	TRBJ2-5	-	CASSLAGPQETQYF	TGTGCCAGCAGTTTAGCGGGACCCCAAGAGACCCAGTACTTC
TRBV5-1	-	TRBJ2-2	TRBD2	CASSLGLGPGELFF	TGCGCCAGCAGCCTCGGACTAGGGCCCGGGGAGCTGTTTTTT